The 11 T cell receptor beta chains presented below share a single source sample, sequenced in a study of blood T cell repertoires in COVID-19 (dated by TCRdb to 2020 to 2021). Library creation used the immunoSEQ multiplex PCR assay. This immuneACCESS table, as held by TCRdb, lists in-frame sequences with V and J called but not all clones. Of the missing ones, under half trace to an unresolved V gene in checked studies; the others have no known cause. This sample lists 200,000 or so clones; roughly 87% were detected once. The top ten clonotypes cover 5.5% to 8.5% of the sample. Source material: PBMCs or T cells enriched from blood (not recorded which). Source of these receptors: a man aged 25 to 40 in a cohort exposed to, infected with or recovered from COVID-19 (not recorded which).

The rearrangement uses TRBV2 and TRBJ2-7; 11 bases are shared with TRBD2. The CDR3 consists of 15 residues. With 4 bases clipped from V and 6 bases from J, the junction kept 8 bases outside the gene matches. Germline CDR1 is SNHLY and CDR2 is FYNNEI. The CDR3 DNA reads as TGTGCCAGCAGTGCTATAGCGGGAGGGTTTTTCGAGCAGTACTTC. It yields the protein CASSAIAGGFFEQYF.

The chain uses TRBV28 and TRBJ2-1; D uncertain. Trimming cost V 8 bases and J 4 bases, with 15 bases left between them. CDR3 length equals 14 residues. Germline V gives CDR1 MDHEN, CDR2 SYDVKM. CDR3 sequence: CASRTGHWYNEQFF. CDR3 in DNA: TGTGCCAGCCGAACGGGTCACTGGTACAATGAGCAGTTCTTC. The entire variable domain, with the rest obtained from reference TRBV28 and TRBJ2-1, is as follows: DVKVTQSSRYLVKRTGEKVFLECVQDMDHENMFWYRQDPGLGLRLIYFSYDVKMKEKGDIPEGYSVSREKKERFSLILESASTNQTSMYLCASRTGHWYNEQFFGPGTRLTVL.

V gene TRBV7-9 combines with J gene TRBJ2-7, with a weak D call TRBD1 (5 bases). The CDR3 has 16 amino acids. V lost 1 base, J lost 0 bases, and 13 bases lay in between. CDR1 and CDR2 from the germline V gene are SEHNR and FQNEAQ (reference sequence). The CDR3 nucleotides read TGTGCCAGCAGCTTAGTCGTAACAGGACCCTCCTACGAGCAGTACTTC. Translated: CASSLVVTGPSYEQYF.

V and J are TRBV9 and TRBJ1-2, with 11 bases aligning to TRBD1. The trim removed 4 bases at V and 7 bases at J, leaving 9 bases unmatched. The length of the CDR3 is 15 residues. CDR1 SGDLS and CDR2 YYNGEE come from the germline V gene. CDR3 sequence reads: CASSPRTGGVSGYTF. DNA for the CDR3: TGTGCCAGCAGCCCCAGGACAGGGGGCGTTTCTGGCTACACCTTC.

The gene calls are TRBV28 and TRBJ2-1; D is perhaps TRBD1 (5 bases). V dropped 6 bases and J dropped 1 base, with 25 bases sitting between them. This CDR3 has 19 amino acids. CDR1 and CDR2 from the germline V gene are MDHEN and SYDVKM. CDR3 DNA sequence: TGTGCCAGCAGCCCAGGGATGGGGCTTTGGAAGAGTTCCTACAATGAGCAGTTCTTC. It is translated as CASSPGMGLWKSSYNEQFF.

The chain has TRBV19 and TRBJ1-5; 10 bases map to TRBD1. Germline assignment: CDR1 LNHDA and CDR2 SQIVND (reference sequence). The length of the CDR3 is 17 residues. The V gene end was trimmed by 5 bases and the J gene end by 2 bases; junction bases not matched to a gene: 9. CDR3 bases: TGTGCCAGTAGTCTTGGGACAGGGGTTTCGGGCAATCAGCCCCAGCATTTT. Translating it yields CASSLGTGVSGNQPQHF.

The sample holds many counts of this clone. The V and J genes are TRBV15 and TRBJ2-3; 7 nucleotides match TRBD2. CDR1 LNHNV and CDR2 YYDKDF come from the germline V gene (reference sequence). This CDR3 has 15 amino acids. J was trimmed by 8 bases and V by 11 bases; bases with no gene match: 19. CDR3 nucleotide sequence: TGTGCCGCTAGCCGACGGGGCGGGAGTATCTCTACGCAGTATTTT. Translation gives CAASRRGGSISTQYF.

The chain carries TRBV20-1 and TRBJ1-3; D call uncertain. CDR1 and CDR2 from the germline V gene are DFQATT and SNEGSKA (reference sequence). The CDR3 has 14 amino acids. Deletions cut 3 bases from V and 1 base from J, with 10 bases between. CDR3 bases: TGCAGTGCTAGTAGAGTGCGGTCTGGAAACACCATATATTTT. Translation gives CSASRVRSGNTIYF.

The V call is TRBV15, the J call TRBJ1-5; 9 nucleotides align to TRBD1. The CDR3 is made up of 19 amino acids. CDR1 LNHNV and CDR2 YYDKDF come from the germline V gene (reference sequence). The trim removed 0 bases at V and 2 bases at J, leaving 11 bases unmatched. The CDR3 protein is CATSREPRQGGLRNQPQHF. In DNA, the CDR3 is TGTGCCACCAGCAGAGAACCTAGACAGGGGGGATTACGCAATCAGCCCCAGCATTTT.

This chain connects TRBV4-2 to TRBJ1-3; weak D call: TRBD1 (5 bases). The CDR3 runs to 17 residues. The germline V gene encodes CDR1 LGHNA and CDR2 YNFKEQ. Trimming took 0 bases from V and 2 from J, leaving 14 bases between them. The CDR3 DNA follows: TGTGCCAGCAGCCAAGACACCCGGGACTCGACTGGAAACACCATATATTTT. It specifies CASSQDTRDSTGNTIYF.

The genes are TRBV16 and TRBJ1-4; 7 bases fit TRBD1. There are 17 residues in the CDR3. Trimming cost V 1 base and J 7 bases; bases outside gene matches: 12. The germline gives CDR1 KGHSY, CDR2 FQNENV. DNA for the CDR3: TGTGCCAGCAGCCAATGGACAGGCCCTACCCTGGGTGAAAAACTGTTTTTT. Its protein is CASSQWTGPTLGEKLFF.